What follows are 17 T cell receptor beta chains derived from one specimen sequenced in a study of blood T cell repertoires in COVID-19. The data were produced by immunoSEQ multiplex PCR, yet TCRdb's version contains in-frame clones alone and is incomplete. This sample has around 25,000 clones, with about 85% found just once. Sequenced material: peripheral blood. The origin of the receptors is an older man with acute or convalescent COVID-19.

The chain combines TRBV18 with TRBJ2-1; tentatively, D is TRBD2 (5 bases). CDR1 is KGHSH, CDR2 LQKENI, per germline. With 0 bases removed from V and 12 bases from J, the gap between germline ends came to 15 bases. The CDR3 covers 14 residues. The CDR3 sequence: CASSPPEDWAGQFF. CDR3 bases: TGTGCCAGCTCACCACCCGAGGACTGGGCCGGGCAGTTCTTC.

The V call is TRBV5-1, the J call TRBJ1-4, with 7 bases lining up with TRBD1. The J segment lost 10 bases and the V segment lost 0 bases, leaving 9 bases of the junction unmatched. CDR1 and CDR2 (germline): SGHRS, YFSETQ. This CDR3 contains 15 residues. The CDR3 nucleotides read TGCGCCAGCAGCTTGGGGCAGGGGGACTCAGGAAAACTGTTTTTT. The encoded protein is CASSLGQGDSGKLFF.

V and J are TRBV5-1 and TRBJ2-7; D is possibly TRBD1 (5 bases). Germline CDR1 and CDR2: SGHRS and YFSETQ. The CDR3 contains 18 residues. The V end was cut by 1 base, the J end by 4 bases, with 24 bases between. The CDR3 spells CASSLSPSDNIRWYEQYF. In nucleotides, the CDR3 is TGCGCCAGCAGCTTGAGCCCTTCGGACAATATTAGGTGGTACGAGCAGTACTTC. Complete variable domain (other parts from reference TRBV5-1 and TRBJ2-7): KAGVTQTPRYLIKTRGQQVTLSCSPISGHRSVSWYQQTPGQGLQFLFEYFSETQRNKGNFPGRFSGRQFSNSRSEMNVSTLELGDSALYLCASSLSPSDNIRWYEQYFGPGTRLTVT.

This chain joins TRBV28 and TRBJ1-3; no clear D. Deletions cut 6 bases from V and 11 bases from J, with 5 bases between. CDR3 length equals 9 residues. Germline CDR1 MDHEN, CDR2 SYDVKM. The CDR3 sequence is CASSQAIYF. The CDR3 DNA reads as TGTGCCAGCAGCCAGGCCATATATTTT.

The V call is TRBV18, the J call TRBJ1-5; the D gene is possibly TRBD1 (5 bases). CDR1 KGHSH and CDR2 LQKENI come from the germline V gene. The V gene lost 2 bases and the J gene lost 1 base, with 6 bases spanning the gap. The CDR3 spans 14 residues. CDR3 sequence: CASSPGGSNQPQHF. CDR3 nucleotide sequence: TGTGCCAGCTCACCAGGGGGGAGCAATCAGCCCCAGCATTTT.

The CDR3 reads CASSHLLGTVNEKLFF. For the CDR3, the DNA is TGCGCCAGCAGCCATCTATTAGGGACAGTTAATGAAAAACTGTTTTTT. The gene calls are TRBV4-1 and TRBJ1-4; 7 positions agree with TRBD1. V lost 3 bases and J lost 4; bases outside the gene matches: 8. Germline-derived CDR1 and CDR2 are MGHRA and YSYEKL. This CDR3 has 16 residues.

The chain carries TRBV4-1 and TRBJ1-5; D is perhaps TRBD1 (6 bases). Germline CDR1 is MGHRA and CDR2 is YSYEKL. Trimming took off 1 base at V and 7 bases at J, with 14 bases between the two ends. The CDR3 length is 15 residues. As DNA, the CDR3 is TGCGCCAGCAGCCAAGGAGGGGGGAGGGCCCAGCCCCAGCATTTT. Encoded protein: CASSQGGGRAQPQHF.

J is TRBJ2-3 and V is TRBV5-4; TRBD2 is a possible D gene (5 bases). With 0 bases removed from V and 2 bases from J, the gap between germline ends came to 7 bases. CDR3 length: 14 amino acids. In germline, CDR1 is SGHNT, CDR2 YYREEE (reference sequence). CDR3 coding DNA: TGTGCCAGCAGCTTGGCGGACTTCACAGATACGCAGTATTTT. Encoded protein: CASSLADFTDTQYF.

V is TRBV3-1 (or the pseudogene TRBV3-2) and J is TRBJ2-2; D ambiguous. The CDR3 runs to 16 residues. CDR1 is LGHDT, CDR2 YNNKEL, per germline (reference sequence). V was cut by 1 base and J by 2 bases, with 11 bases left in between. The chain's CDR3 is CASSQASYKNTGELFF. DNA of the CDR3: TGTGCCAGCAGCCAAGCTTCCTATAAAAACACCGGGGAGCTGTTTTTT.

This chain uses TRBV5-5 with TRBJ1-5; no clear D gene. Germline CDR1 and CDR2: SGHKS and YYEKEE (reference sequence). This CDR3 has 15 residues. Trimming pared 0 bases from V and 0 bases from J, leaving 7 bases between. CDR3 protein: CASSLAPNSNQPQHF. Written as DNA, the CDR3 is TGTGCCAGCAGCTTGGCCCCCAATAGCAATCAGCCCCAGCATTTT.

This CDR3 is CASSYSRGAGNQPQHF. DNA of the CDR3: TGTGCCAGCAGTTACTCCCGGGGGGCTGGAAATCAGCCCCAGCATTTT. The V call is TRBV6-6, the J call TRBJ1-5; TRBD1 is a possible D gene (6 bases). Looked up from germline, CDR1 is MNHNY and CDR2 is SVGAGI (reference sequence). Trimming took 0 bases from V and 4 from J, leaving 13 bases between them. This CDR3 is 16 amino acids long.

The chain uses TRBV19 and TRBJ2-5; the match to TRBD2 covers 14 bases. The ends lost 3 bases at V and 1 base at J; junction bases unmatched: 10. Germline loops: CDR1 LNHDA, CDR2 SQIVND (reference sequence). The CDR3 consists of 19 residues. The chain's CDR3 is CASSMGLAGALSSQETQYF. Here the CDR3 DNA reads TGTGCCAGTAGTATGGGACTAGCGGGGGCCCTATCCTCCCAAGAGACCCAGTACTTC. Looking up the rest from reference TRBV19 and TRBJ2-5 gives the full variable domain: DGGITQSPKYLFRKEGQNVTLSCEQNLNHDAMYWYRQDPGQGLRLIYYSQIVNDFQKGDIAEGYSVSREKKESFPLTVTSAQKNPTAFYLCASSMGLAGALSSQETQYFGPGTRLLVL.

CDR3 sequence (DNA): TGTGCCAGCAGCCAAGATACGGCCGCAGGGGGCGCTGAAGCTTTCTTT. Protein sequence: CASSQDTAAGGAEAFF. The genes are TRBV3-1 (or the pseudogene TRBV3-2) and TRBJ1-1; 8 positions match TRBD1. With V trimmed by 0 bases and J by 6 bases, 9 bases remained unmatched. CDR3 length: 16 residues. The germline CDR1 and CDR2 sequences are LGHDT and YNNKEL (reference sequence).

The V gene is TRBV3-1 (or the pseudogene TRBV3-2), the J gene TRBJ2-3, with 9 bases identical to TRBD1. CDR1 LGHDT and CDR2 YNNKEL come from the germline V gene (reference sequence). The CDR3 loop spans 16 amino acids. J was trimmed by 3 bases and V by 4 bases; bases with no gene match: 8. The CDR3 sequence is CASSPHRDRETDTQYF. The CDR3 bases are TGTGCCAGCAGCCCTCACCGGGACAGGGAAACAGATACGCAGTATTTT.

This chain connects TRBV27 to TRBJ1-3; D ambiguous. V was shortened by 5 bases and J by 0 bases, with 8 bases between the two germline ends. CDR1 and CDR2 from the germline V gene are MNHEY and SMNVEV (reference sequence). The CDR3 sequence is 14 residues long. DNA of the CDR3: TGTGCCAGCAGTCCCCTCGGCTCTGGAAACACCATATATTTT. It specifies CASSPLGSGNTIYF.

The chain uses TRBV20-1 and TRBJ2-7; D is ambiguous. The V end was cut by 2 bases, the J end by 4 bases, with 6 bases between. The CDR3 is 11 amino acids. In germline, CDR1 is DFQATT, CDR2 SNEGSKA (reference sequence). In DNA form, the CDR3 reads TGCAGTGCTAGACTCCGGTACGAGCAGTACTTC. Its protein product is CSARLRYEQYF.

DNA for the CDR3: TGTGCCAGCAGTTTACTGGGGGCCAACAATCAGCCCCAGCATTTT. Its protein product is CASSLLGANNQPQHF. This chain links TRBV27 with TRBJ1-5; maybe TRBD1 (6 bases). Between the trimmed V and J ends, which lost 2 bases and 3 bases, there was a span of 11 bases. The CDR3 has 15 amino acids. Germline CDR1 is MNHEY and CDR2 is SMNVEV (reference sequence).